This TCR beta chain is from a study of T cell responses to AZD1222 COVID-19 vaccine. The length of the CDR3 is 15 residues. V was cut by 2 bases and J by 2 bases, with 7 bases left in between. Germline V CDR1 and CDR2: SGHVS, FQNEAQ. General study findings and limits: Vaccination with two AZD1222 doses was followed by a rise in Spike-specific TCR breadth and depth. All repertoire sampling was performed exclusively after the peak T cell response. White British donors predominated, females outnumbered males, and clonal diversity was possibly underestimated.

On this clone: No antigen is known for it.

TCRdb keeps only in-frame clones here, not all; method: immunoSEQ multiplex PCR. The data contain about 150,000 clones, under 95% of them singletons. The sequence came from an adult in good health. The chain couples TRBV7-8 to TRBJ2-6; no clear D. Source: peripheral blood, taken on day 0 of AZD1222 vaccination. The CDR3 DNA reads TGTGCCAGCAGCTTAAATGGGGCTGGGGCCAACGTCCTGACTTTC. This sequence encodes CASSLNGAGANVLTF.